These 12 T cell receptor beta chains were sequenced from one sample in a study of T cell responses to AZD1222 COVID-19 vaccine. Only in-frame clones appear in the TCRdb table, and some are missing; sequencing was by immunoSEQ multiplex PCR. The sample lists under 300,000 clones; over 85% were seen once. The sample was peripheral blood, taken on day 0 of AZD1222 vaccination. The receptor set was obtained from an adult in good health.

The rearrangement joins TRBV10-3 to TRBJ1-6, with no clear D. Deletions cut 8 bases from V and 7 bases from J, with 15 bases between. The CDR3 runs to 14 residues. CDR1 is ENHRY, CDR2 SYGVKD, per germline. The CDR3 spells CAIGINTDNSPLHF. As DNA, the CDR3 is TGTGCCATCGGTATCAACACGGACAATTCACCCCTCCACTTT.

This clone was observed a single time. The chain recombines TRBV3-1 (or the pseudogene TRBV3-2) with TRBJ2-5, with a weak D call TRBD2 (6 bases). V was clipped by 0 bases and J by 4 bases, with 18 bases between them. Per the germline V gene, CDR1 is LGHDT and CDR2 is YNNKEL (reference sequence). The CDR3 runs 17 residues. This CDR3 is CASSQEISDVGGETQYF. In DNA, the CDR3 is TGTGCCAGCAGCCAAGAGATCTCAGACGTCGGGGGAGAGACCCAGTACTTC.

The V call is TRBV28, the J call TRBJ1-3; TRBD1 is a possible D gene (5 bases). Trimming removed 7 bases at V and 0 bases at J, with 16 bases between. The CDR3 covers 16 residues. In germline, CDR1 is MDHEN, CDR2 SYDVKM. The CDR3 region is CASTHPQGDSGNTIYF. As DNA, the CDR3 is TGTGCCAGCACCCATCCCCAGGGAGACTCTGGAAACACCATATATTTT.

This chain links TRBV5-1 with TRBJ1-2; D gene uncertain. The V end lost 3 bases, the J end lost 6 bases, and 9 bases lay between the germline ends. The CDR3 spans 12 residues. The germline gives CDR1 SGHRS, CDR2 YFSETQ. The CDR3 DNA is TGCGCCAGCAGCTCCTCCGGAGATGGCTACACCTTC. The encoded protein is CASSSSGDGYTF.

The DNA for the CDR3 is TGTGCCAGCAGCCCCGGGGGAGATCGGGGAGAGACCCAGTACTTC. It yields the protein CASSPGGDRGETQYF. The V and J genes are TRBV7-3 and TRBJ2-5; D may be TRBD2 (6 bases). From germline, CDR1 is SGHTA and CDR2 FQGTGA. Trimming took 5 bases from V and 4 from J, leaving 17 bases between them. This CDR3 is built from 15 residues.

The chain joins TRBV28 to TRBJ1-5; D perhaps matches TRBD1 (6 bases). Between the trimmed V and J ends, which lost 6 bases and 1 base, there was a span of 10 bases. CDR3 length equals 14 residues. Germline CDR1 and CDR2: MDHEN and SYDVKM. The CDR3 coding sequence is TGTGCCAGCAGCTCCGACAGGAGCAATCAGCCCCAGCATTTT. Translated: CASSSDRSNQPQHF.

The rearrangement uses TRBV18 and TRBJ1-1; D ambiguous. V lost 3 bases, J lost 1 base, and 6 bases lay in between. Germline V gene sequence: CDR1 KGHSH, CDR2 LQKENI. CDR3 size: 13 residues. This CDR3 reads CASSPGRNTEAFF. CDR3 bases: TGTGCCAGCTCACCGGGGAGGAACACTGAAGCTTTCTTT.

CDR3 loop: CASSLDRDEQYF. CDR3 nucleotide sequence: TGCGCCAGCAGTCTCGACAGGGACGAGCAGTACTTC. The V call is TRBV23-1, the J call TRBJ2-7, with TRBD1 matching over 7 bases. TRBV23-1 is an ORF, and what it does is uncertain. The CDR3 covers 12 residues. The V gene end was trimmed by 4 bases and the J gene end by 5 bases; junction bases not matched to a gene: 2.

V and J are TRBV5-1 and TRBJ2-3; weak D call: TRBD1 (6 bases). The CDR3 has 15 amino acids. The germline CDR1 and CDR2 sequences are SGHRS and YFSETQ. V lost 0 bases and J 2 bases, leaving 10 bases between the germline ends. The CDR3: CASSLDGQSTDTQYF. The CDR3 nucleotides are TGCGCCAGCAGCTTGGACGGACAGTCCACAGATACGCAGTATTTT.

The chain is built from TRBV10-1 and TRBJ1-5; D gene ambiguous. With 4 bases removed from V and 2 bases from J, the gap between germline ends came to 12 bases. In germline, CDR1 is WNHNN, CDR2 SYGVQD (reference sequence). CDR3 length: 15 residues. The CDR3 DNA sequence: TGCGCCAGCAGTGCCGTGACTGGGGGCAATCAGCCCCAGCATTTT. Amino acid sequence: CASSAVTGGNQPQHF.

The V call is TRBV2, the J call TRBJ1-3; 10 nucleotides agree with TRBD1. CDR3 size: 19 residues. Trimming at V came to 10 bases and at J to 0 bases, leaving 18 bases not matched to a gene. Germline V gives CDR1 SNHLY, CDR2 FYNNEI. The CDR3 loop reads CAIPPGQGPFRFSGNTIYF. In DNA form, the CDR3 reads TGTGCCATCCCCCCGGGACAGGGGCCTTTTCGCTTCTCTGGAAACACCATATATTTT.

The table lists this clone with a count of one. The J gene is TRBJ2-3, the V gene TRBV10-2; no clear D gene. The V and J ends lost 7 bases and 4 bases respectively, with 9 bases between them. The germline gives CDR1 WSHSY, CDR2 SAAADI. The CDR3 totals 12 residues. CDR3 in amino acids: CASTEQADTQYF. The CDR3 DNA follows: TGCGCCAGCACAGAGCAGGCAGATACGCAGTATTTT.